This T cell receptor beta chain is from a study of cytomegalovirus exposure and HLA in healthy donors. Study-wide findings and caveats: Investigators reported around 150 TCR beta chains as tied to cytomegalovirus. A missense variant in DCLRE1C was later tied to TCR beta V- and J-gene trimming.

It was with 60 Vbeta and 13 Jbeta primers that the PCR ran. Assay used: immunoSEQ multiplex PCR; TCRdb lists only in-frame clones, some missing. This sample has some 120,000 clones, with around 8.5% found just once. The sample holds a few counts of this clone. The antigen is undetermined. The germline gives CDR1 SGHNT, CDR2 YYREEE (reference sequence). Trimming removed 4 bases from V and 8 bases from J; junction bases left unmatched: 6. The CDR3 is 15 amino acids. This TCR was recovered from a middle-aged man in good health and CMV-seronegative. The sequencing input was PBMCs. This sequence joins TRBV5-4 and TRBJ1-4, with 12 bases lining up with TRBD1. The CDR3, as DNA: TGTGCCAGCAGCGGGGATGGGACAGGGGGCGAAAAACTGTTTTTT. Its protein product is CASSGDGTGGEKLFF.